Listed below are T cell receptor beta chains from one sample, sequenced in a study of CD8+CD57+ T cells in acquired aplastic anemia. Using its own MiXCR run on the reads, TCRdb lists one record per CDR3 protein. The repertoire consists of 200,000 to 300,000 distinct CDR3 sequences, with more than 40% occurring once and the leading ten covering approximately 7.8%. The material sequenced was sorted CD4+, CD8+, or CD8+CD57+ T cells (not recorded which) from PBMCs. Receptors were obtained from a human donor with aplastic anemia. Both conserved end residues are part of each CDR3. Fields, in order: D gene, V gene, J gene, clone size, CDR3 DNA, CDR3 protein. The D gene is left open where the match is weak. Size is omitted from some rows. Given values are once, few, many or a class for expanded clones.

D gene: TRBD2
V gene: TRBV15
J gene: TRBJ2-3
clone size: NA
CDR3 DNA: TGTGCCACCAGCAGTGAGGGAAACGCGGGAGGCTCAGATACGCAGTATTTT
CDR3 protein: CATSSEGNAGGSDTQYF

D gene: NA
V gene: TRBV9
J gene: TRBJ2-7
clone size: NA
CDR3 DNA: TGTGCCAGCAGTGAAGGGACAATCGAGCAGTACTTC
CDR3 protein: CASSEGTIEQYF

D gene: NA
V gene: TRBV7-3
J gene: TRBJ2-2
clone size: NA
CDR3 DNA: TGTGCCAGCAGCCAGCAGGGTAACACCGGGGAGCTGTTTTTT
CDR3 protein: CASSQQGNTGELFF

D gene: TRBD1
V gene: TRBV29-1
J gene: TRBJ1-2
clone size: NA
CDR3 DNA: TGCAGCTTAGCCCTACAGGGGTGGGGCTACACCTTC
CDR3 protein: CSLALQGWGYTF

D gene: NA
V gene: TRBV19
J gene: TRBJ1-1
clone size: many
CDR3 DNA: TGTGCCAGTAGTGGTGGCAGGGTAACTGAAGCTTTCTTT
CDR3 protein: CASSGGRVTEAFF

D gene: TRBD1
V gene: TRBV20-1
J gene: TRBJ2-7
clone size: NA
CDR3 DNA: TGCAGTGCTAGGGGGACAGCGCTTTACGAGCAGTACTTC
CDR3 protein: CSARGTALYEQYF

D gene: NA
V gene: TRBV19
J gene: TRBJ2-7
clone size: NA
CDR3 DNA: TGTGCCAGTAGTATCGGGGCAGGGGTTGACGAGCAGTACTTC
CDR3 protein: CASSIGAGVDEQYF

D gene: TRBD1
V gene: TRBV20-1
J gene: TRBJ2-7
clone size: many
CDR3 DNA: TGCAGTGCAAGACAGGGGAACTACGAGCAGTACTTC
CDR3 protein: CSARQGNYEQYF

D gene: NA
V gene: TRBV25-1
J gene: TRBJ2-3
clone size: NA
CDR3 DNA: TGTGCCAGCGGACAGGCGGTATCAAGCGGGGGCGTAACAGATACGCAGTATTTT
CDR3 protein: CASGQAVSSGGVTDTQYF

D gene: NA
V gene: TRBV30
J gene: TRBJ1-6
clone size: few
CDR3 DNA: TGTGCCTGGAGTGGCCCCGGGACCGAATATTCACCCCTCCACTTT
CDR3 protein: CAWSGPGTEYSPLHF

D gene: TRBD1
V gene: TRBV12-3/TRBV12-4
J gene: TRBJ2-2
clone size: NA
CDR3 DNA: TGTGCCAGCTCTGGACAGGGATACACCGGGGAGCTGTTTTTT
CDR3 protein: CASSGQGYTGELFF

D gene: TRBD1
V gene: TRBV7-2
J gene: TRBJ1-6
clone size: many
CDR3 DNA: TGTGCCAGCAGCGAAGACAGGGCGGCCCTCCACTTT
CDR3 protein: CASSEDRAALHF

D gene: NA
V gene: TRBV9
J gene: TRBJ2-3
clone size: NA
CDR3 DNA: TGTGCCAGCAGCGTAGGAAGGAAAGACAGGAGGACAGATACGCAGTATTTT
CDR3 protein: CASSVGRKDRRTDTQYF

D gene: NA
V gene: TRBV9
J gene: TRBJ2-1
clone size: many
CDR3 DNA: TGTGCCAGCAGCGTAGCTACGAGTGGGCAGGCCTATGAGCAGTTCTTC
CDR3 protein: CASSVATSGQAYEQFF

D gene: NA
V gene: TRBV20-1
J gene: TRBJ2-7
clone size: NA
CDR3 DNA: TGCAGTGCTTCCCGGGACGGGGCCTACGAGCAGTACTTC
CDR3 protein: CSASRDGAYEQYF

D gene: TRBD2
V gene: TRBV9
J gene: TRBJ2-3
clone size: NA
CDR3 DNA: TGTGCCAGCAGCGTAGGACTAGCGGGATCTAGCACAGATACGCAGTATTTT
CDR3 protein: CASSVGLAGSSTDTQYF

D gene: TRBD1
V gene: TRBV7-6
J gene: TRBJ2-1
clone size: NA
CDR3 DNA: TGTGCCAGCAGCCGTAGTCCGGGACAGAATTTGAATGAGCAGTTCTTC
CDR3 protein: CASSRSPGQNLNEQFF

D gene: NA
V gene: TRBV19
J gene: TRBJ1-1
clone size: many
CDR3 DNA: TGTGCCAGTAGCAGACAGATTACGGACACTGAAGCTTTCTTT
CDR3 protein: CASSRQITDTEAFF

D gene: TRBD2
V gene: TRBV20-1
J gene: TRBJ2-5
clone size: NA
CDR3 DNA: TGCAGTGCTAGAGTGGGAGCGGGGGGCCAAGAGACCCAGTACTTC
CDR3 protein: CSARVGAGGQETQYF

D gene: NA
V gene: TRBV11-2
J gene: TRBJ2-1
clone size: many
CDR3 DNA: TGTGCCAGCAGCTCCCGGGCCGGACAGTTCTTC
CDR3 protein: CASSSRAGQFF

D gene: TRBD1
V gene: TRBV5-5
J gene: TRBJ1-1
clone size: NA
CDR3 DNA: TGTGCCAGCAGCTCCAAGGACAGGGTGAACACTGAAGCTTTCTTT
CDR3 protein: CASSSKDRVNTEAFF

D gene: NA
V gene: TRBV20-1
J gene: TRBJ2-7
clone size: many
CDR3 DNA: TGCAGTGCTAGAGATTCAAGAGCTAGCTCCTACGAGCAGTACTTC
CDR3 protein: CSARDSRASSYEQYF

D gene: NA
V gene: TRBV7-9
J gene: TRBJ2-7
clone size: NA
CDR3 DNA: TGCAGCTCACCCGTGGCTAGCGAGACCTACGAGCAGTACTTC
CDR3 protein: CSSPVASETYEQYF

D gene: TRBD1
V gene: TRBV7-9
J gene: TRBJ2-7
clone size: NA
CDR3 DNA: TGTGCCAGCAGCCCCCCAGGACAGGGCTCCGAGCAGTACTTC
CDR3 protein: CASSPPGQGSEQYF

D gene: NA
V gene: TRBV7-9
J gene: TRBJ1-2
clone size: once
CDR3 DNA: TGTGCCAGCAGTTTAGGCCCGCTAAGCTATGGCTACACCTTC
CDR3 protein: CASSLGPLSYGYTF

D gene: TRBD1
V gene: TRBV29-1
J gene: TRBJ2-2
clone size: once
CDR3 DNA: TGCAGCGTTGAAGTCCCCGGGACAGGGTACTTGGAGCTGTTTTTT
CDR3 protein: CSVEVPGTGYLELFF

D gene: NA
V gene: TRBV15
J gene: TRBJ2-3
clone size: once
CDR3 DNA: TGTGCCACCAGCACCGGGGGAACCGATACGCAGTATTTT
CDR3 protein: CATSTGGTDTQYF

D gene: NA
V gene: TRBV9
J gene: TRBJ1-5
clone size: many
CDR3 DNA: TGTGCCAGCGCCGGGACCTTGCAGCATTTT
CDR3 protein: CASAGTLQHF

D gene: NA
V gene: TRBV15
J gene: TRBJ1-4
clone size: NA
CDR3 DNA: TGTGCCGCCGATGGGGCCCAAAGAGGTGAAAAACTGTTTTTT
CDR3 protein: CAADGAQRGEKLFF

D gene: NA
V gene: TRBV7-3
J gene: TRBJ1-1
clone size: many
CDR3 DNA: TGTGCCAGCAGCCATCCGGGGGGAAAACAGGGTACCACTGAAGCTTTCTTT
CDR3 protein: CASSHPGGKQGTTEAFF

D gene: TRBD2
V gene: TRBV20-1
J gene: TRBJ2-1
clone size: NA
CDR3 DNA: TGCAGTGCTAGTTTTGTAGCGGGGGACTCCTACAATGAGCAGTTCTTC
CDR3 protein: CSASFVAGDSYNEQFF

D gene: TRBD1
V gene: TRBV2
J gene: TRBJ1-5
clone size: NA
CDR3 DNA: TGTGCCAGCTCATCGGACAGGGGGCTTGGCAATCAGCCCCAGCATTTT
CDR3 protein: CASSSDRGLGNQPQHF

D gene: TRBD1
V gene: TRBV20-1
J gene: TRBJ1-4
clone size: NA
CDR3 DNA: TGCAGTGCCTCGAGGACAGGCCAACTGTTTTTT
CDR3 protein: CSASRTGQLFF

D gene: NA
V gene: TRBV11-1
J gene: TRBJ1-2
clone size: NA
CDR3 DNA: TGTGCCAGCAGCCCTCAGTGGGCAGACGGGGGCTACACCTTC
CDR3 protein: CASSPQWADGGYTF

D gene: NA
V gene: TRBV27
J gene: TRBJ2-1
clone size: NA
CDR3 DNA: TGTGCCAGCAGTAGGGGGATCTCCTACAATGAGCAGTTCTTC
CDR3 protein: CASSRGISYNEQFF

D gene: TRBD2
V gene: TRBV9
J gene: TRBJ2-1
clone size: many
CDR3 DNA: TGTGCCAGCAGTAAAGGGACTAGCGGGATCTACAATGAGCAGTTCTTC
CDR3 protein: CASSKGTSGIYNEQFF

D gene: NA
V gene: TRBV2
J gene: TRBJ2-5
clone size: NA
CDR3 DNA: TGTGCCAGCAGCCTATTAGCACAAGAGATCCAGTACTTC
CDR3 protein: CASSLLAQEIQYF

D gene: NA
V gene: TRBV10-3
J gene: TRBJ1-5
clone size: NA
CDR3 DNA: TGTGCCATCAGTGAGTTTTTAGGGGTTAATCAGCCCCAGCATTTT
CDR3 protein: CAISEFLGVNQPQHF

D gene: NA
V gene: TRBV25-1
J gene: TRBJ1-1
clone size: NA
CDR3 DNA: TGTGCCAGCAGTGATGGGCCTAGGGGGGCTTTCTTT
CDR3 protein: CASSDGPRGAFF

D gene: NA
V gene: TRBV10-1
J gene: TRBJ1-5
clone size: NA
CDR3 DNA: NA
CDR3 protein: CASSDGGPSYEQYFGPGNQPQHF

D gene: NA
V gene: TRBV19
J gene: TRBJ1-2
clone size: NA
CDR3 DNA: TGTGCCAGTAGTATTCCCGGACAGTACGCTAACTATGGCTACACCTTC
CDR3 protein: CASSIPGQYANYGYTF

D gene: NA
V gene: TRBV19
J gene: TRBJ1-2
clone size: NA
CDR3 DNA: TGTGCCAGTAGGGCTGGAGAGTACCCTGGCTATGGCTACACCTTC
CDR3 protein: CASRAGEYPGYGYTF

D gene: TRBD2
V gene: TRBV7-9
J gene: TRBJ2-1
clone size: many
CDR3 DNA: TGTGCCAGCAGCCCCGGGACTACCAATGAGCAGTTCTTC
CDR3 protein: CASSPGTTNEQFF

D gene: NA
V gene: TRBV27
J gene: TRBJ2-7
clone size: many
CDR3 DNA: TGTGCCAGCAGCGAGGGTGTTCCCTACGAGCAGTACTTC
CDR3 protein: CASSEGVPYEQYF

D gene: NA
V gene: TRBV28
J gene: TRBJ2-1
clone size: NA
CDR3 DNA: TGTGCCAGCAGTTCCCACCCCGGGTACTCCTACAATGAGCAGTTCTTC
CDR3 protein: CASSSHPGYSYNEQFF